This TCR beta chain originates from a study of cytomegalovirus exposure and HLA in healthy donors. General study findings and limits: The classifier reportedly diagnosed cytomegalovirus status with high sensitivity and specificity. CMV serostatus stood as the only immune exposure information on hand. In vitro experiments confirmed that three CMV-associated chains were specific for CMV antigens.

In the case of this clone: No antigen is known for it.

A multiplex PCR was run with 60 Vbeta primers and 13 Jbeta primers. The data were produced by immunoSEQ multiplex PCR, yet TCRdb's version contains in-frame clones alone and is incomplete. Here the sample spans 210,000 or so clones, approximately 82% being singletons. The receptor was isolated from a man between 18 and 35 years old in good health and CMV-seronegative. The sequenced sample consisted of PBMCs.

The CDR3 is CASSFDSVYTF. The CDR3 coding sequence is TGTGCCAGCAGTTTCGACAGTGTCTACACCTTC. The chain employs TRBV6-5 and TRBJ1-2, with D possibly matching TRBD1 (5 bases). V was cut by 4 bases and J by 10 bases, with 10 bases left in between. Germline V gene lookup returns CDR1 MNHEY and CDR2 SVGAGI. The CDR3 covers 11 residues.